This TCR beta chain derives from a study of technical replicates of blood from several donors (dated by TCRdb to the late 2010s). A word on this clone: The antigen this receptor binds is unknown. No base quality information exists; no much larger clone differs at one position.

Libraries were prepared through the immunoSEQ multiplex PCR assay. The table comes from immuneACCESS by way of TCRdb, which keeps in-frame sequences with V and J called. Part of the clones is missing from these tables; in studies checked, under half for an unresolved V gene and the rest for unknown reasons. The sample table holds approximately 81,000 clones, of which roughly 95% were seen once. The ten largest clones capture 0.36% of the sample. Deletion took 5 bases off V and 2 bases off J, with a span of 5 bases between the germline ends. In the germline V gene, CDR1 corresponds to SQVTM and CDR2 to ANQGSEA. The CDR3 contains 11 residues, cysteine and phenylalanine counted. Only the CDR3 DNA is retained, 33 bases long and in frame from the first base.

Material for sequencing was T cells isolated from PBMCs. The sequence links TRBV29-1 to TRBJ2-3; the D gene remains uncertain. The sequence was obtained from a human donor in good health. The nucleotide sequence is TGCAGCGTTACAGACACAGATACGCAGTATTTT. Translated, it reads CSVTDTDTQYF.